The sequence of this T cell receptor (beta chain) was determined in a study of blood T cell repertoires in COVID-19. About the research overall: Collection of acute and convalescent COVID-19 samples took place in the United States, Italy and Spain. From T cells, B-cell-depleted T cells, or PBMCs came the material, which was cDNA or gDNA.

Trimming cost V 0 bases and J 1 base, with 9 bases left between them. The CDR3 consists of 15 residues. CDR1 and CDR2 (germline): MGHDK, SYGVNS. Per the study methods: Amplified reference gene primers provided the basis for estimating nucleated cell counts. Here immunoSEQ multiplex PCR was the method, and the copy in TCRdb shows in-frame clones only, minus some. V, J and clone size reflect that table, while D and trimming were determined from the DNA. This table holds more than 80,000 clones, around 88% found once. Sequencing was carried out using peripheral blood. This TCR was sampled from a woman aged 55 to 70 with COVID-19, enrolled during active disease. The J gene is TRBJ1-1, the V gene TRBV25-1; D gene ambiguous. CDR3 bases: TGTGCCAGCAGTGAATACCGCGGAGGGAACACTGAAGCTTTCTTT. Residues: CASSEYRGGNTEAFF. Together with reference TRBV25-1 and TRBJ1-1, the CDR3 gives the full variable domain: EADIYQTPRYLVIGTGKKITLECSQTMGHDKMYWYQQDPGMELHLIHYSYGVNSTEKGDLSSESTVSRIRTEHFPLTLESARPSHTSQYLCASSEYRGGNTEAFFGQGTRLTVV.